This T cell receptor beta chain was identified in a study of T-cell memory formation after mild COVID-19 (dated by TCRdb to about 2021). Regarding the study in general: Most TCR sequence clusters were specific to one of the two donors. In a couple of donors, T-cell clones that expanded and contracted after mild COVID-19 were tracked by sequencing TCRalpha and TCRbeta repertoires over time. The cohort was made up of two young adult volunteers, one female and one male, who were previously healthy. What the study reported, not specific to this receptor: The study covered only a couple of mild cases, and larger cohorts including severe cases with pre-infection samples were considered necessary. SARS-CoV-2 specificity was not confirmed for the second-wave clones peaking on day 37. The detection of some responding clones in pre-infection memory suggests that pre-existing cross-reactive memory T cells joined the SARS-CoV-2 response. Clones contracting from day 15 to 85 had balanced CD4/CD8 phenotypes, while a second wave expanding from day 15 to 37 was biased towards CD4+. Contracting CD4+ clones turned up mainly in the CM and EM memory subsets, whereas EMRA was where CD8+ clones were enriched.

Based on the germline V gene, the CDR1 and CDR2 sequences are LGHNT and FRNRAP. Trimming takes 3 bases off V and 10 bases off J; junction bases not matched to a gene: 5. The CDR3, cysteine through phenylalanine, is 12 amino acids long. The only DNA kept is the CDR3, 36 bases in frame from the first base. PBMCs were isolated by Ficoll-Paque density gradient centrifugation. Sequenced on an Illumina NovaSeq 6000. TCRalpha and TCRbeta cDNA libraries were built by 5'RACE with constant-segment primers, adding sample barcodes and unique molecular identifiers. Trizol reagent was used to extract RNA from every sample. The libraries were amplified in two PCR steps, and the second step added a second sample barcode and Illumina TruSeq adapters. Sequencing of libraries was performed on an Illumina NovaSeq with 2 x 150 bp paired-end reads. Per the source publication's procedure: With migec v1.2.7, reads were demultiplexed and then collapsed into UMI-guided consensus sequences. Using mixcr v2.1.11, UMI consensuses were aligned to TRA and TRB V and J templates and then assembled into clonotypes. A clonotype was counted as expanded or contracted only when both edgeR and NoisET called the clonotype significant, with the noise models trained on biological replicates. For edgeR calls, a false discovery rate-adjusted p below 0.01 and a log2 fold-change threshold of 1 were applied. As an exploratory analysis of dynamics, max-normalized trajectories of the 1000 most abundant clonotypes were examined with PCA combined with hierarchical clustering. Each responding clone was given a CD4 or CD8 phenotype based on the CD4+ and CD8+ repertoires, which had been sequenced separately. TCRdb reanalyzed the raw reads on its own, using fastp at Q25 for trimming and MiXCR for clone calling, and kept in-frame beta chains. When rows share a CDR3 protein, they turn into one entry using the most common DNA and genes. The V and J calls follow TCRdb's processing rather than the paper's. The sample has approximately 450,000 distinct CDR3 sequences on record, 15% to 20% of them singletons. The ten largest clones add up to more than 9% of the sample.

The sample holds a few counts of this clonotype. Its antigen specificity is not known. Qualities for individual bases were not recorded, and no much larger clone is one base off. In this chain, TRBV12-5 is recombined with TRBJ1-1; TRBD1 aligns with 7 central bases. Specimen: PBMCs or a T cell subset sorted from them (not recorded which). The TCR sequence derives from an adult woman who had mild COVID-19 (a few samples of this study predate the infection). The sample titles of this study are shuffled in the database, so cell type and time point are left out; the donor was told from shared clones. The encoded CDR3 is CASGFPQGTAFF. The bases are TGTGCTAGTGGTTTCCCACAGGGGACAGCTTTCTTT.